This entry features one T cell receptor beta chain sequence. Its antigen is unidentified. This library used around 400 ng RNA and molecular barcoded adaptors spanning alpha/delta and beta/gamma chains. TCRdb recomputed calls from the reads with MiXCR, one row per CDR3 protein. Here the sample spans under 25,000 distinct CDR3 sequences, approximately 14% being singletons. The germline V gene has CDR1 SGHRS and CDR2 YFSETQ. V was shortened by 6 bases and J by 0 bases, with 17 bases between the two germline ends. This CDR3 contains 16 residues. The data are from a study of read filtering for tumor transcriptome and immune sequencing. As for the study in general: After DNase treatment, RNA was made into whole-transcriptome libraries. Broader study findings: Compared with RNA-seq, IR-seq gave much higher clonotype depth and reliability.

Source material: a population of CD138-negative cells sorted from bone marrow. This chain links TRBV5-1 with TRBJ2-3; TRBD2 is a possible D gene (6 bases). The receptor comes from a donor aged 40 or older with multiple myeloma. The CDR3 sequence is CASTRRVAASTDTQYF. CDR3 coding DNA: TGCGCCAGCACCCGGAGGGTAGCGGCTAGCACAGATACGCAGTATTTT. The complete variable domain, with remaining parts taken from reference TRBV5-1 and TRBJ2-3, reads KAGVTQTPRYLIKTRGQQVTLSCSPISGHRSVSWYQQTPGQGLQFLFEYFSETQRNKGNFPGRFSGRQFSNSRSEMNVSTLELGDSALYLCASTRRVAASTDTQYFGPGTRLTVL.